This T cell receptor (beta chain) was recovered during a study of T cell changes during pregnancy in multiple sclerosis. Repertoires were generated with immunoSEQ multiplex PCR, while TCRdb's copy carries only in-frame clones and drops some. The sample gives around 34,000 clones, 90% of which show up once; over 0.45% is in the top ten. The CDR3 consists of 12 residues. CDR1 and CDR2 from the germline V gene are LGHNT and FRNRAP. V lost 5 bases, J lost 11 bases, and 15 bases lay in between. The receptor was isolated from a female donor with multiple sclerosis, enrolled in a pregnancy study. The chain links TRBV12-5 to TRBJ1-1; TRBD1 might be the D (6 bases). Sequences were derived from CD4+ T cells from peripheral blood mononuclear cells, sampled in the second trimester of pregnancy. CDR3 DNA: TGTGCTAGTGGTCCTATCAGGGGAGATGCTTTCTTT. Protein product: CASGPIRGDAFF. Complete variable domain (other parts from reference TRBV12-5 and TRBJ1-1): DARVTQTPRHKVTEMGQEVTMRCQPILGHNTVFWYRQTMMQGLELLAYFRNRAPLDDSGMPKDRFSAEMPDATLATLKIQPSEPRDSAVYFCASGPIRGDAFFGQGTRLTVV.